This T cell receptor (beta chain) was identified in a study of response to subunit inactivated influenza vaccine. MiXCR, run by TCRdb on the RT-PCR reads, gives a single entry per CDR3 protein. The sample consists of about 580,000 distinct CDR3 sequences, 14% of them appearing once. Trimming cost V 4 bases and J 6 bases, with 9 bases left between them. The CDR3 runs 13 residues. CDR1 is MNHEY, CDR2 SVGAGI, per germline. Sequencing used PBMCs from blood, obtained approximately 12 days after vaccination. This receptor was obtained from a man in his fifties or sixties who received an inactivated influenza vaccine. This rearrangement joins TRBV6-5 to TRBJ2-2; the D gene is possibly TRBD1 (6 bases). CDR3 nucleotide sequence: TGTGCCAGCAGTTCCGAGGGGGCCGGGGAGCTGTTTTTT. Protein sequence: CASSSEGAGELFF.